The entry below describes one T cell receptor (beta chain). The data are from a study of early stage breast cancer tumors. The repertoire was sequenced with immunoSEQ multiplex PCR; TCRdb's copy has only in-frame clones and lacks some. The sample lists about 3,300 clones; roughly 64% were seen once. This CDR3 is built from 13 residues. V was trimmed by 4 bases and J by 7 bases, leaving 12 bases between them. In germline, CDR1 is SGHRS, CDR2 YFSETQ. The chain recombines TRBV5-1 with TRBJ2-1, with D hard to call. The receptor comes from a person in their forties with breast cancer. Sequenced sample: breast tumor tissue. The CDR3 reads CASSLWLGNEQFF. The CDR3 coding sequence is TGCGCCAGCAGCCTGTGGTTAGGTAATGAGCAGTTCTTC. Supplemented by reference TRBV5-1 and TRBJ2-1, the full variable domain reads KAGVTQTPRYLIKTRGQQVTLSCSPISGHRSVSWYQQTPGQGLQFLFEYFSETQRNKGNFPGRFSGRQFSNSRSEMNVSTLELGDSALYLCASSLWLGNEQFFGPGTRLTVL.